One T cell receptor (beta chain) is described in this entry. These data come from a study of shared clonotypes between healthy human individuals. It was across several immunoSEQ plates that each subset's genomic DNA was evenly split. TCRdb's copy holds only in-frame clones and misses some; the assay was immunoSEQ multiplex PCR. The sample has approximately 710,000 clones; less than 95% are singletons. The length of the CDR3 is 17 residues. The germline V and J ends were trimmed by 2 bases and 1 base, with 16 bases remaining between them. Germline V CDR1 and CDR2: MGHDK, SYGVNS. V usage is TRBV25-1 and J usage is TRBJ2-3, with D perhaps matching TRBD1 or TRBD2 (5 bases each). Material for sequencing was memory CD8+ T cells from PBMCs. The subset here: CD45RO+ cells pooled with CCR7-negative TemRA cells. The receptor was derived from a man in his late teens or twenties in good health. Some clones in this sample may be carry-over from other donors' samples. Written as DNA, the CDR3 is TGTGCCAGCAGTGAAAGCCCCTGGGGGTGGGGCACAGATACGCAGTATTTT. Protein sequence: CASSESPWGWGTDTQYF.